The rows below give T cell receptor beta chains drawn from one sample of a study of a mutant IDH1 vaccine in newly diagnosed glioma. Assay used: immunoSEQ multiplex PCR; TCRdb lists only in-frame clones, some missing. The repertoire holds around 82,000 clones, about 80% seen once, with 5% to 5.5% in the top ten. Sequenced material: PBMCs, taken from a glioma patient treated with radiotherapy, temozolomide or both. All receptors come from a man in his forties with glioma. Some clones in this sample may be carry-over from other donors' samples. The CDR3 runs from the conserved cysteine through the conserved F or W. A D gene is named only where the DNA matches it firmly. The listing skips clone size in some rows; elsewhere it reads once, few, many or a size class.

D gene	clone size	V gene	J gene	CDR3 DNA	CDR3 protein
-	few	TRBV5-4	TRBJ2-1	TGTGCCAGCAGCTTGAAAATCGGAGACAATGAGCAGTTCTTC	CASSLKIGDNEQFF
TRBD1	few	TRBV5-1	TRBJ2-7	TGCGCCAGCAGCTTGGGCCTTACAGGGGACGAGCAGTACTTC	CASSLGLTGDEQYF
-	-	TRBV29-1	TRBJ1-2	TGCAGCGTTACCCCGGGGGCTGGCTACACCTTC	CSVTPGAGYTF
-	few	TRBV10-1	TRBJ1-6	TGCGCCAGCAGTGAGCCACCTGAGGCGGACTATAATTCACCCCTCCACTTT	CASSEPPEADYNSPLHF
TRBD2	-	TRBV5-1	TRBJ2-5	TGCGCCAGCAGCTTGTCCGGTAGCGGGGGACTTCAAGAGACCCAGTACTTC	CASSLSGSGGLQETQYF
TRBD1	-	TRBV9	TRBJ1-5	TGTGCCAGCAGCGACACAGGGGGCATGGGTCAGCCCCAGCATTTT	CASSDTGGMGQPQHF
-	-	TRBV30	TRBJ1-2	TGTGCCTGGGAAGTTGACTTCTATGGCTACACCTTC	CAWEVDFYGYTF
-	-	TRBV7-9	TRBJ2-2	TGTGCCAGCAGCTTGGGCGGGGTAGCGAACACCGGGGAGCTGTTTTTT	CASSLGGVANTGELFF
-	-	TRBV30	TRBJ1-3	TGTGCCTGGCAGGCCCCGGGGGTTGGAAACACCATATATTTT	CAWQAPGVGNTIYF
TRBD1	-	TRBV7-2	TRBJ2-2	TGTGCCAGCAGCCCTGGACAGGCTACCGGGGAGCTGTTTTTT	CASSPGQATGELFF
-	-	TRBV29-1	TRBJ2-2	TGCAGCGCCACCCGCCGGGACCCCGGTCCCCCATCCACCGGGGAGCTGTTTTTT	CSATRRDPGPPSTGELFF
-	few	TRBV6-5	TRBJ1-6	TGTGCCAGCAGTTTGGGACTGCCGGATAATTCACCCCTCCACTTT	CASSLGLPDNSPLHF
TRBD1	-	TRBV4-1	TRBJ2-7	TGCGCCAGCAGCCAAGGACAGGGGTCCTACGAGCAGTACTTC	CASSQGQGSYEQYF
TRBD2	-	TRBV7-6	TRBJ2-7	TGTGCCAGCAGCCCTCTAGCGGGGGCCCTAGTTTCCTACGAGCAGTACTTC	CASSPLAGALVSYEQYF
-	-	TRBV5-1	TRBJ2-7	TGCGCCAGCAGCTCCGACTACGAGCAGTACTTC	CASSSDYEQYF
-	-	TRBV6-5	TRBJ1-1	TGTGCCAGCAGTTACTCGTGGCAGGGGAGTGAAGCTTTCTTT	CASSYSWQGSEAFF
-	-	TRBV6-1	TRBJ2-2	TGTGCCAGCAGGATCGCTACAGGGTACACCGGGGAGCTGTTTTTT	CASRIATGYTGELFF
TRBD1	-	TRBV4-1	TRBJ1-1	TGCGCCAGCAGCCATCCTCGGACAGGGGGCACTGAAGCTTTCTTT	CASSHPRTGGTEAFF
-	once	TRBV20-1	TRBJ2-2	TGCAGTGCTGGACCCACCGGGGAGCTGTTTTTT	CSAGPTGELFF
TRBD1	few	TRBV13	TRBJ1-1	TGTGCCAGCAGCTGGAAGGACAGGGGGGGCACTGAAGCTTTCTTT	CASSWKDRGGTEAFF
-	-	TRBV14	TRBJ1-2	TGTGCCAGCAGCCAATCAGGGATGGACTATGGCTACACCTTC	CASSQSGMDYGYTF
-	-	TRBV2	TRBJ1-5	TGTGCCAGCAGTGAAACTTTGGTCGGTAGCAATCAGCCCCAGCATTTT	CASSETLVGSNQPQHF
-	-	TRBV19	TRBJ1-2	TGTGCCAGTAGTAGGGGGGGCTCGGATGGCTACACCTTC	CASSRGGSDGYTF
-	-	TRBV5-4	TRBJ2-3	TGTGCCAGCAGCTTGGGGGGCAGCACAGATACGCAGTATTTT	CASSLGGSTDTQYF
TRBD1	few	TRBV18	TRBJ2-7	TGTGCCAGCTCACCAGGGACAGGAGGTCCCTACGAGCAGTACTTC	CASSPGTGGPYEQYF
-	-	TRBV6-5	TRBJ1-1	TGTGCCAGCCGCTTGCGGACTCGGACTTTCTTT	CASRLRTRTFF
TRBD1	-	TRBV5-4	TRBJ1-1	TGTGCCAGCAGCGGACAGGTGAACACTGAAGCTTTCTTT	CASSGQVNTEAFF
-	-	TRBV10-2	TRBJ2-7	TGCGCCAGCAGTGAGTTTGCTAGCCTTAACTACGAGCAGTACTTC	CASSEFASLNYEQYF
-	-	TRBV7-6	TRBJ2-2	TGTGCCAGCAGCCCAATCTGGCAGGAGAGGTACACCGGGGAGCTGTTTTTT	CASSPIWQERYTGELFF
-	-	TRBV6-4	TRBJ2-1	TGTGCCAGCAGTGAGGGAGTTGAGAGCAATGAGCAGTTCTTC	CASSEGVESNEQFF
-	few	TRBV20-1	TRBJ1-2	TGCAGTGCTGACACCTATGGCTACACCTTC	CSADTYGYTF
-	-	TRBV29-1	TRBJ1-2	TGCAGCGTTGGAATTGAGAGGGATGGCTACACCTTC	CSVGIERDGYTF
-	-	TRBV6-5	TRBJ2-5	TGTGCCAGCAGTTACTCTGCAGGGGGGACCGAAGAGACCCAGTACTTC	CASSYSAGGTEETQYF
-	-	TRBV6-1	TRBJ1-1	TGTGCCAGCAGTGTATCGGGCGAAAGCACTGAAGCTTTCTTT	CASSVSGESTEAFF
-	-	TRBV7-2	TRBJ1-6	TGTGCCAGCAGCTTATCCTTGGTCTCCTATAATTCACCCCTCCACTTT	CASSLSLVSYNSPLHF
TRBD1	-	TRBV6-4	TRBJ1-6	TGTGCCAGCAGTGCGTTGGGACAGGGGAGTAACTCACCCCTCCACTTT	CASSALGQGSNSPLHF
-	-	TRBV7-9	TRBJ2-7	TGTGCCAGCAGCTTACGACCCGACCCCTACGAGCAGTACTTC	CASSLRPDPYEQYF